This T cell receptor (beta chain) derives from a study of spatial heterogeneity in lung cancer. Study as a whole: Sequence detection consistently recorded a greater number of beta-chain than alpha-chain sequences.

This CDR3 is 15 amino acids long. Germline CDR1 LGHNA, CDR2 YSLEER. The germline V and J ends were trimmed by 0 bases and 6 bases, with 15 bases remaining between them. Time point of the sample: blood at routine non-recurrence follow-up after resection. Concerning this clonotype itself: Because the library targeted alpha chains, this beta chain is an off-target read whose size means little.

TCRdb analysed the 5' RACE reads with MiXCR anew, one entry per CDR3 protein. The repertoire holds hundreds of distinct CDR3 sequences, with 25% to 35% as singletons. The TCR comes from a male donor with early-stage non-small cell lung cancer. The chain couples TRBV4-3 to TRBJ2-7; the D is unclear. Here the sequenced sample was PBMCs, taken at follow-up. The CDR3 protein is CASSQDLFKVSEQYF. In DNA, the CDR3 is TGCGCCAGCAGCCAAGATCTTTTCAAGGTTTCCGAGCAGTACTTC.